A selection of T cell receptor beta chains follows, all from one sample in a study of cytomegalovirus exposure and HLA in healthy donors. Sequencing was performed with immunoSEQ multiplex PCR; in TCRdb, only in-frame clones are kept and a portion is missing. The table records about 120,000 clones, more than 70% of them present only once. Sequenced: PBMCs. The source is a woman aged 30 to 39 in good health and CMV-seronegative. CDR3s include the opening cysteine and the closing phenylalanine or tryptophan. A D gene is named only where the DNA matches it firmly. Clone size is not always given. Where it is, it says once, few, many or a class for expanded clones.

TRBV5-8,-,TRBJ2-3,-,TGTGCCAGCAGCTCTGGACAGCGGACAGATACGCAGTATTTT,CASSSGQRTDTQYF
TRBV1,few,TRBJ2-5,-,TGCACCAGGTCGACAGCAGCACAAGAGACCCAGTACTTC,CTRSTAAQETQYF
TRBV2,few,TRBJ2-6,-,TGTGCCAGCAGCGGGACAAACGGCTTCTCTGGGGCCAACGTCCTGACTTTC,CASSGTNGFSGANVLTF
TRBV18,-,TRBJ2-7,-,TGTGCCAGCTCACCAGTGACAGGTGTCTCCTACGAGCAGTACTTC,CASSPVTGVSYEQYF
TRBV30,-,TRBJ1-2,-,TGTGCCTGGAGTACGGGACTGAACTATGGCTACACCTTC,CAWSTGLNYGYTF
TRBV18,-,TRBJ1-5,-,TGTGCCAGCTCACCTGGGGAGGGCGGCAATCAGCCCCAGCATTTT,CASSPGEGGNQPQHF
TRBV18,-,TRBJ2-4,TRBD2,TGTGCCAGCTCACCAACTAGCGGGGGGTCCCTAGCCAAAAACATTCAGTACTTC,CASSPTSGGSLAKNIQYF
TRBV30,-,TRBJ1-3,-,TGTGCCTGGAGTGTCAGAGGATTCTCTGGAAACACCATATATTTT,CAWSVRGFSGNTIYF
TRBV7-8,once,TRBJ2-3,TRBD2,TGTGCCAGCAGCACCCTTAGCGGGGGGGCGACAGATACGCAGTATTTT,CASSTLSGGATDTQYF
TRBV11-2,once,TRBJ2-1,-,TGTGCCAGCAGCTTCACAGGCTCCTACAATGAGCAGTTCTTC,CASSFTGSYNEQFF
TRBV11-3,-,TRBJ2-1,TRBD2,TGTGCCAGCAGTCTACTTCTTAGCGGGGCCTACAATGAGCAGTTCTTC,CASSLLLSGAYNEQFF
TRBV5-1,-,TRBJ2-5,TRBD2,TGCGCCAGCAGCTTTTTCGGCGGGGGAAACCACCAAGAGACCCAGTACTTC,CASSFFGGGNHQETQYF
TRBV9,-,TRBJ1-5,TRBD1,TGTGCCAGCAGCGTAGGGACAGGTAGCAATCAGCCCCAGCATTTT,CASSVGTGSNQPQHF
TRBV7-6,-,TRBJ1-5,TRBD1,TGTGCCAGCAGCTTAGGGACAGGGGGCGATCAGCCCCAGCATTTT,CASSLGTGGDQPQHF
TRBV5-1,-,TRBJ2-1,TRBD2,TGCGCCAGCACCGGGACTAGGCCCTACAATGAGCAGTTCTTC,CASTGTRPYNEQFF
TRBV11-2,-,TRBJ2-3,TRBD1,TGTGCCAGCAGCTTGTGGGGGACAGGGGCCACAGATACGCAGTATTTT,CASSLWGTGATDTQYF
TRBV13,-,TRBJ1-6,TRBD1,TGTGCCAGCAGCTTAGGAATTTCGGGACAGGGATCACCCCTCCACTTT,CASSLGISGQGSPLHF
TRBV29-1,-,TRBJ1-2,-,TGCAGCGTTGGACACAATAACTATGGCTACACCTTC,CSVGHNNYGYTF